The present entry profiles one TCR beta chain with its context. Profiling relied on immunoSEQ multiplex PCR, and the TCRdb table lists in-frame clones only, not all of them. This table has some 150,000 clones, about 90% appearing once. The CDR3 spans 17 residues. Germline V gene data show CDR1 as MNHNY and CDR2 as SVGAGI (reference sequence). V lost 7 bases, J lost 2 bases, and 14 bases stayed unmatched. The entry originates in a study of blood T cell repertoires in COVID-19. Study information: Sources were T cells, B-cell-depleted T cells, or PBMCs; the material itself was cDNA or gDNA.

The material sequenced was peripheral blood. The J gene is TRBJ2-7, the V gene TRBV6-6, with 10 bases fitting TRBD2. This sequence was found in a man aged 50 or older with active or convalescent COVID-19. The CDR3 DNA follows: TGTGCCAGCATTCGGACAGCAGGACTAGCGGTTCCCTACGAGCAGTACTTC. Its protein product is CASIRTAGLAVPYEQYF.